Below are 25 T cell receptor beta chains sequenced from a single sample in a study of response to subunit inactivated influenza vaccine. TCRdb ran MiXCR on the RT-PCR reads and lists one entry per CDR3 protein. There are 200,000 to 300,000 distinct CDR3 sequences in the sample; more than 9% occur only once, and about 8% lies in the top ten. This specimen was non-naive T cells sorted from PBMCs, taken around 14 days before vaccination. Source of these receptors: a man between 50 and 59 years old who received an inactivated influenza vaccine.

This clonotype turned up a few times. The CDR3 protein is CASSLVWASNQPQHF. CDR3 nucleotide sequence: TGTGCCAGCAGTTTGGTTTGGGCTAGCAATCAGCCCCAGCATTTT. The chain links TRBV12-3 or TRBV12-4 to TRBJ1-5; D is unresolved. The CDR3 sequence is 15 residues long. The V and J ends lost 3 bases and 0 bases respectively, with 9 bases between them.

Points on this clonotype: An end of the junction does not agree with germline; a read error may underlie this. The CDR3 here is CCAPLGLAGGYGVQETQYF. The CDR3 region has the DNA TGCTGTGCTCCACTCGGACTAGCGGGGGGCTACGGGGTCCAAGAGACCCAGTACTTC. The genes are TRBV20-1 and TRBJ2-5; 14 bases line up with TRBD2. CDR3 length: 19 residues. Germline V CDR1 and CDR2: DFQATT, SNEGSKA (reference sequence).

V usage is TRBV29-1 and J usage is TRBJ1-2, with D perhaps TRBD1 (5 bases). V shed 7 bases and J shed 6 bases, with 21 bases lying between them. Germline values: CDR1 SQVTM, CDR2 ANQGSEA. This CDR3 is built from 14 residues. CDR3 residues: CSGSQGTSRDGYTF. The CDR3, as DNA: TGCAGCGGCTCCCAGGGTACGAGTAGGGATGGCTACACCTTC. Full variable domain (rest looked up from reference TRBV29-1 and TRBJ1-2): SAVISQKPSRDICQRGTSLTIQCQVDSQVTMMFWYRQQPGQSLTLIATANQGSEATYESGFVIDKFPISRPNLTFSTLTVSNMSPEDSSIYLCSGSQGTSRDGYTFGSGTRLTVV.

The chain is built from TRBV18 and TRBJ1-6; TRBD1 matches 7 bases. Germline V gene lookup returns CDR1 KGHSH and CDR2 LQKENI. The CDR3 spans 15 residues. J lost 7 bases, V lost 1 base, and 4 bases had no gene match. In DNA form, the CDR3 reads TGTGCCAGCTCACCACAAGGGACAGCAAATTCACCCCTCCACTTT. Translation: CASSPQGTANSPLHF.

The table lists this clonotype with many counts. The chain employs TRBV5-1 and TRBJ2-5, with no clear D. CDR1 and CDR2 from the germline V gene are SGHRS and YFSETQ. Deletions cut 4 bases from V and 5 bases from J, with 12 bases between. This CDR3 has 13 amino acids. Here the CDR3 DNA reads TGCGCCAGCAGCCCGGTTCTCGCGGAGACCCAGTACTTC. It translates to CASSPVLAETQYF.

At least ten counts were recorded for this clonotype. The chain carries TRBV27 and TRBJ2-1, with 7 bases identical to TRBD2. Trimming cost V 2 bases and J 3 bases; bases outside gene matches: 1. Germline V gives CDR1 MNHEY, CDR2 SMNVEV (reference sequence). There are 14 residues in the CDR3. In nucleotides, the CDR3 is TGTGCCAGCAGTTTAACGGGGGGCTACAATGAGCAGTTCTTC. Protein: CASSLTGGYNEQFF.

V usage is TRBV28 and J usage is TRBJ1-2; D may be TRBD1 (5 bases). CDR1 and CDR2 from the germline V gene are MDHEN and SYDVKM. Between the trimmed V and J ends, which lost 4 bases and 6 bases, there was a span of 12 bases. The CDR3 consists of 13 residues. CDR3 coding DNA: TGTGCCAGCAGTTCGGGCAGGGAGAATGGCTACACCTTC. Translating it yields CASSSGRENGYTF.

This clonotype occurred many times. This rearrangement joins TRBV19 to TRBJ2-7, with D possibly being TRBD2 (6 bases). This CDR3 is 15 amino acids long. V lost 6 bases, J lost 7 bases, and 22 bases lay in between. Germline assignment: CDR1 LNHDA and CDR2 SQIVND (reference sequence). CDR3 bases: TGTGCCAGTAGGCCCGAGGCTGGGGACTCTAGGGAGCAGTACTTC. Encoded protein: CASRPEAGDSREQYF. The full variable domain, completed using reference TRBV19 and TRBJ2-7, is DGGITQSPKYLFRKEGQNVTLSCEQNLNHDAMYWYRQDPGQGLRLIYYSQIVNDFQKGDIAEGYSVSREKKESFPLTVTSAQKNPTAFYLCASRPEAGDSREQYFGPGTRLTVT.

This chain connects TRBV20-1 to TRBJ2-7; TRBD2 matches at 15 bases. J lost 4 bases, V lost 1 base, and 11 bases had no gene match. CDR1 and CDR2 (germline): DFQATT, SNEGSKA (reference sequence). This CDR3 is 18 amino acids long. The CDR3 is CSARGGTSGRISRYEQYF. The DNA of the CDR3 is TGCAGTGCTAGAGGGGGGACTAGCGGGAGGATCTCGCGATACGAGCAGTACTTC.

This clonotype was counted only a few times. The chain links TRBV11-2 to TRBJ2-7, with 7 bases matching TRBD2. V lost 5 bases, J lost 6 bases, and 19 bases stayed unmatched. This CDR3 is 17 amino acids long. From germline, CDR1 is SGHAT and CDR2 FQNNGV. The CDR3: CASSPRPGGRLLREQYF. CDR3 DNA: TGTGCCAGCAGCCCACGCCCCGGCGGGAGATTGCTGCGCGAGCAGTACTTC.

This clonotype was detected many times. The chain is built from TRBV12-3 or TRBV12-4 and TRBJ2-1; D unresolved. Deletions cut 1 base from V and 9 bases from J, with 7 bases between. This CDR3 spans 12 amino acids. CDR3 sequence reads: CASSLGTSEQFF. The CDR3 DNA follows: TGTGCCAGCAGTTTAGGGACCTCTGAGCAGTTCTTC.

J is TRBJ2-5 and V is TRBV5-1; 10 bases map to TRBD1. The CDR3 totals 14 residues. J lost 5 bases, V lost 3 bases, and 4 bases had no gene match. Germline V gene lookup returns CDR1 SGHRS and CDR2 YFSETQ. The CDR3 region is CASSWKGQGETQYF. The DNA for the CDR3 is TGCGCCAGCAGCTGGAAGGGACAGGGGGAGACCCAGTACTTC.

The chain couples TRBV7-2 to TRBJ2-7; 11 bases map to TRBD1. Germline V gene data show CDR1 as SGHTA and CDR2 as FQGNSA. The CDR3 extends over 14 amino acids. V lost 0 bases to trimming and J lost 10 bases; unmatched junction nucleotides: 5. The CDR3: CASSLAQGQGVQYF. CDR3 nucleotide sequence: TGTGCCAGCAGCTTAGCGCAGGGACAGGGGGTCCAGTACTTC.

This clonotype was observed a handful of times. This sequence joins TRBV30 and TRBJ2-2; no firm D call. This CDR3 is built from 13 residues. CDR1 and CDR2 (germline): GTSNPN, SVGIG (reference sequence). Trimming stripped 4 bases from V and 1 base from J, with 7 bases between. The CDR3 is CAWIVRNTGELFF. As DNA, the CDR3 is TGTGCCTGGATAGTAAGGAACACCGGGGAGCTGTTTTTT.

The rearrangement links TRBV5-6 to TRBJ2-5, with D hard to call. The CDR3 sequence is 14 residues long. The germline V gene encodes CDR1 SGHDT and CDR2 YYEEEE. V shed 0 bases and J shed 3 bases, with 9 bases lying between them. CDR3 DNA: TGTGCCAGCAGCTTGGCCCTCGGAGAAGAGACCCAGTACTTC. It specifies CASSLALGEETQYF.

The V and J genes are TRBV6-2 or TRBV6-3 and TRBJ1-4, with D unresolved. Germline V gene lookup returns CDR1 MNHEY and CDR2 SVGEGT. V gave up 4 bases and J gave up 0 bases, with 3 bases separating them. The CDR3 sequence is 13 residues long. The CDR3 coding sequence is TGTGCCAGCAGTTCCGCAACTAATGAAAAACTGTTTTTT. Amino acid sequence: CASSSATNEKLFF.

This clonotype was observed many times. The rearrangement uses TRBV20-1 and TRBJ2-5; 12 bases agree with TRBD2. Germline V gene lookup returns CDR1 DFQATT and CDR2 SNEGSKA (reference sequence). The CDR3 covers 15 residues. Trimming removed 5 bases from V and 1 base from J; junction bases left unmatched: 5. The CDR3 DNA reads TGCAGTGCTTTCGGACTAGCGGGGATCCAAGAGACCCAGTACTTC. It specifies CSAFGLAGIQETQYF.

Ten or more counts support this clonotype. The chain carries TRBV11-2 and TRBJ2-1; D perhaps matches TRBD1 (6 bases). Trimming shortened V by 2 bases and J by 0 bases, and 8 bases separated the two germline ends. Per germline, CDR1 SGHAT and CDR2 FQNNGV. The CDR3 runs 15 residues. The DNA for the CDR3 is TGTGCCAGCAGCTTAACACAGGGCTCCTACAATGAGCAGTTCTTC. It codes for CASSLTQGSYNEQFF. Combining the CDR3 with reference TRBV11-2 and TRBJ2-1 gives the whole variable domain EAGVAQSPRYKIIEKRQSVAFWCNPISGHATLYWYQQILGQGPKLLIQFQNNGVVDDSQLPKDRFSAERLKGVDSTLKIQPAKLEDSAVYLCASSLTQGSYNEQFFGPGTRLTVL.

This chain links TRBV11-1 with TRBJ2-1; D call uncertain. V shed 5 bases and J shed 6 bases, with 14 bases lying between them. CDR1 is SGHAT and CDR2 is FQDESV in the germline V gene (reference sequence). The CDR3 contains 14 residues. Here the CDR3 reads CASSKFAASNEQFF. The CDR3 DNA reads TGTGCCAGCAGCAAATTTGCGGCTAGCAATGAGCAGTTCTTC. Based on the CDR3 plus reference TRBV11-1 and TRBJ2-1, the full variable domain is EAEVAQSPRYKITEKSQAVAFWCDPISGHATLYWYRQILGQGPELLVQFQDESVVDDSQLPKDRFSAERLKGVDSTLKIQPAELGDSAMYLCASSKFAASNEQFFGPGTRLTVL.

CDR3 nucleotides: TGTGCCAGCAGTTTCGCCGGGACACTATTTCACACTGAAGCTTTCTTT. Protein sequence: CASSFAGTLFHTEAFF. The V and J genes are TRBV6-5 and TRBJ1-1; possibly TRBD1 for D (6 bases). The CDR3 extends over 16 amino acids. CDR1 and CDR2 from the germline V gene are MNHEY and SVGAGI. With 4 bases removed from V and 3 bases from J, the gap between germline ends came to 18 bases.

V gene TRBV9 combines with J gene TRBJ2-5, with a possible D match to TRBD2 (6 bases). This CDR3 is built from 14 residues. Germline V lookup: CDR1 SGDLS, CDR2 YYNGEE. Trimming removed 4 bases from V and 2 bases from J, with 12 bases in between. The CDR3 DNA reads TGTGCCAGCAGCATCCGCGGGGATCAAGAGACCCAGTACTTC. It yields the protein CASSIRGDQETQYF.

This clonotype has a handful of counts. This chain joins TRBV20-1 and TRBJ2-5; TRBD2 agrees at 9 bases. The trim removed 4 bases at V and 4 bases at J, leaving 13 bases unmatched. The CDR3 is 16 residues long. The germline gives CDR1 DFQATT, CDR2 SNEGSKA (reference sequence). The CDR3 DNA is TGCAGTGCTATTGGGGCTAGCGGGGACGTGGGAGAGACCCAGTACTTC. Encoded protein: CSAIGASGDVGETQYF.

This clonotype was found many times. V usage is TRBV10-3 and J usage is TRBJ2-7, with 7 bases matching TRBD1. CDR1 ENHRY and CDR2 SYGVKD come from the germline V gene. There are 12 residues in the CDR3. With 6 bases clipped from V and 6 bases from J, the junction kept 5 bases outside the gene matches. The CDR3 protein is CAIRTTGREQYF. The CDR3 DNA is TGTGCCATCAGGACGACAGGGCGCGAGCAGTACTTC.

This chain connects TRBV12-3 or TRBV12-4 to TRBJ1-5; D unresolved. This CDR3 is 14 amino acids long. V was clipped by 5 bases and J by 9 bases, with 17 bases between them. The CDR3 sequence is CASSQAAGLGPQHF. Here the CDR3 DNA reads TGTGCCAGCAGTCAAGCGGCGGGTCTGGGGCCCCAGCATTTT.

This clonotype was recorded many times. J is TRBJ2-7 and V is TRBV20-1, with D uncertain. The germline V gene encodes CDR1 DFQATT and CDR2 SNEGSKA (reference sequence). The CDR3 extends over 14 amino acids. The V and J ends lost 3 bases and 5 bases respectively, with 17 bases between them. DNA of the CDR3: TGCAGTGCTAGTAATTTCAAGGTTTCCCACGAGCAGTACTTC. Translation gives CSASNFKVSHEQYF.